This T cell receptor (beta chain) appears in the sequencing data of a study of T-cell memory formation after mild COVID-19. General observations from the study: Clones that contracted clustered mainly in CM and EM if CD4+ and in EMRA if CD8+. Some clones that responded were present in memory (sampled pre-infection), which suggests cross-reactive memory joined. Contracting clones from day 15 to 85 had balanced CD4/CD8; later expanders favoured CD4+.

The 5'RACE method, run with constant-segment primers, produced TCR alpha and TCR beta cDNA libraries (carrying sample barcodes and UMIs). TCRdb re-derived calls from the 5' RACE reads in MiXCR, one entry per CDR3 protein. The sample lists about 290,000 distinct CDR3 sequences, about 16% seen once, with approximately 23% in the top ten. The germline V gene encodes CDR1 SEHNR and CDR2 FQNEAQ (reference sequence). J was trimmed by 5 bases and V by 5 bases; bases with no gene match: 9. This CDR3 is built from 15 residues. In this sample, this clonotype turned up a few times. Its specificity is not known. This chain joins TRBV7-9 and TRBJ2-1, with TRBD1 matching 7 bases. This TCR was recovered from a young man who had mild COVID-19 (a few samples of this study predate the infection). Cell type and time point are not known. Sequenced: PBMCs or a T cell subset sorted from them (not recorded which). The CDR3 is CASSPRQGRNNEQFF. CDR3 bases: TGTGCCAGCAGCCCTCGACAGGGTAGGAACAATGAGCAGTTCTTC.